Listed below are T cell receptor beta chains from one sample, sequenced in a study of T cells after yellow fever vaccination. TCRdb redid the calling of the 5' RACE reads with MiXCR, one entry per CDR3 protein. The sample has 70,000 to 80,000 distinct CDR3 sequences, more than 5.5% seen once; the top ten hold roughly 29%. Sample: CD8+ T cells sorted from PBMCs, taken around 10 days after the first yellow fever vaccination. All receptors derive from a man aged 18 to 35 who received the YFV17D yellow fever vaccine. CDR3s include the opening cysteine and the closing phenylalanine or tryptophan. The D gene is left open where the match is weak. Only part of the rows carry a size: once, few, many, or a class if the clone is expanded.

j_gene: TRBJ2-1; v_gene: TRBV6-5; d_gene: -; abundance: many; CDR3aa: CASSYGLLALEQFF; CDR3nt: TGTGCCAGCAGTTATGGGCTTCTAGCGCTTGAGCAGTTCTTC
j_gene: TRBJ2-2; v_gene: TRBV12-3/TRBV12-4; d_gene: TRBD2; abundance: -; CDR3aa: CASSDILAGGTGELFF; CDR3nt: TGTGCCAGCAGTGATATCCTAGCGGGGGGAACCGGGGAGCTGTTTTTT
j_gene: TRBJ2-2; v_gene: TRBV10-3; d_gene: -; abundance: many; CDR3aa: CAISEYGQGTNTGELFF; CDR3nt: TGTGCCATCAGTGAGTACGGGCAGGGGACGAACACCGGGGAGCTGTTTTTT
j_gene: TRBJ2-7; v_gene: TRBV6-5; d_gene: TRBD1; abundance: many; CDR3aa: CASSTADRGGSYEQYF; CDR3nt: TGTGCCAGCAGTACCGCGGACAGGGGGGGCTCCTACGAGCAGTACTTC
j_gene: TRBJ2-1; v_gene: TRBV27; d_gene: -; abundance: many; CDR3aa: CASSLGSYNEQFF; CDR3nt: TGTGCCAGCAGTTTAGGGAGTTACAATGAGCAGTTCTTC
j_gene: TRBJ2-7; v_gene: TRBV27; d_gene: -; abundance: many; CDR3aa: CASSPSYAYEQYF; CDR3nt: TGTGCCAGCAGCCCTTCTTACGCCTACGAGCAGTACTTC
j_gene: TRBJ2-1; v_gene: TRBV7-2; d_gene: TRBD2; abundance: few; CDR3aa: CASTQGTSGENEQFF; CDR3nt: TGTGCCAGCACGCAAGGGACTAGCGGGGAGAATGAGCAGTTCTTC
j_gene: TRBJ2-1; v_gene: TRBV5-4; d_gene: -; abundance: few; CDR3aa: CASSWAYNEQFF; CDR3nt: TGTGCCAGCAGTTGGGCCTACAATGAGCAGTTCTTC
j_gene: TRBJ2-1; v_gene: TRBV7-2; d_gene: TRBD2; abundance: few; CDR3aa: CASSLGGSGGNEQFF; CDR3nt: TGTGCCAGCAGCTTAGGCGGTAGCGGGGGAAATGAGCAGTTCTTC
j_gene: TRBJ2-3; v_gene: TRBV4-1; d_gene: TRBD1; abundance: many; CDR3aa: CASSRTGGYTDTQYF; CDR3nt: TGCGCCAGCAGCCGGACAGGGGGGTACACAGATACGCAGTATTTT
j_gene: TRBJ1-6; v_gene: TRBV27; d_gene: TRBD1; abundance: few; CDR3aa: CASSLRSRDRVNSPLHF; CDR3nt: TGTGCCAGCAGTTTAAGATCCCGGGACAGGGTTAATTCACCCCTCCACTTT
j_gene: TRBJ2-3; v_gene: TRBV15; d_gene: -; abundance: many; CDR3aa: CATTPGVTGTDTQYF; CDR3nt: TGTGCCACCACCCCCGGGGTTACGGGCACAGATACGCAGTATTTT
j_gene: TRBJ1-2; v_gene: TRBV2; d_gene: -; abundance: many; CDR3aa: CANPTPGRGGYTF; CDR3nt: TGTGCCAACCCAACGCCGGGCAGGGGTGGCTACACCTTC
j_gene: TRBJ2-7; v_gene: TRBV7-8; d_gene: -; abundance: few; CDR3aa: CASSSIRENEQYF; CDR3nt: TGTGCCAGCAGCTCTATCAGGGAAAACGAGCAGTACTTC
j_gene: TRBJ1-5; v_gene: TRBV7-8; d_gene: TRBD1; abundance: -; CDR3aa: CAISLAAGGNDQPQHF; CDR3nt: TGTGCCATCAGCTTAGCGGCAGGGGGCAATGATCAGCCCCAGCATTTT
j_gene: TRBJ1-1; v_gene: TRBV7-6; d_gene: -; abundance: many; CDR3aa: CASSQEGKTEAFF; CDR3nt: TGTGCCAGCAGCCAGGAGGGGAAAACTGAAGCTTTCTTT
j_gene: TRBJ2-3; v_gene: TRBV4-2; d_gene: -; abundance: many; CDR3aa: CASSQEGGPTDTQYF; CDR3nt: TGTGCCAGCAGCCAAGAAGGGGGACCCACAGATACGCAGTATTTT
j_gene: TRBJ1-5; v_gene: TRBV7-8; d_gene: -; abundance: many; CDR3aa: CASSTRASNQPQHF; CDR3nt: TGTGCCAGCAGCACCCGGGCCTCTAATCAGCCCCAGCATTTT
j_gene: TRBJ2-5; v_gene: TRBV7-9; d_gene: -; abundance: -; CDR3aa: CASSLDGRETQYF; CDR3nt: TGTGCCAGCAGCTTAGACGGAAGGGAGACCCAGTACTTC
j_gene: TRBJ2-7; v_gene: TRBV10-3; d_gene: TRBD2; abundance: few; CDR3aa: CAISEWGGGPHEQYF; CDR3nt: TGTGCCATCAGTGAGTGGGGCGGGGGGCCGCACGAGCAGTACTTC
j_gene: TRBJ2-3; v_gene: TRBV7-9; d_gene: TRBD1; abundance: many; CDR3aa: CASSLVTGGSTDTQYF; CDR3nt: TGTGCCAGCAGCTTAGTGACAGGGGGAAGCACAGATACGCAGTATTTT
j_gene: TRBJ2-3; v_gene: TRBV7-9; d_gene: -; abundance: many; CDR3aa: CASSFREPDTQYF; CDR3nt: TGTGCCAGCAGCTTCAGAGAACCAGATACGCAGTATTTT
j_gene: TRBJ2-2; v_gene: TRBV2; d_gene: -; abundance: many; CDR3aa: CASSEILESNTGELFF; CDR3nt: TGTGCCAGCAGTGAAATCCTGGAGTCCAACACCGGGGAGCTGTTTTTT
j_gene: TRBJ2-2; v_gene: TRBV7-2; d_gene: -; abundance: -; CDR3aa: CAMGPDRNTGELFF; CDR3nt: TGTGCCATGGGCCCTGACAGGAACACCGGGGAGCTGTTTTTT
j_gene: TRBJ1-2; v_gene: TRBV7-8; d_gene: -; abundance: many; CDR3aa: CASSLLTGNYGYTF; CDR3nt: TGTGCCAGCAGCTTATTAACAGGGAACTATGGCTACACCTTC
j_gene: TRBJ1-2; v_gene: TRBV7-9; d_gene: -; abundance: many; CDR3aa: CASSANLADPRRTGYTF; CDR3nt: TGTGCCAGCAGCGCAAATCTCGCGGACCCCAGAAGGACTGGCTACACCTTC
j_gene: TRBJ1-1; v_gene: TRBV4-3; d_gene: TRBD1; abundance: -; CDR3aa: CASSQAIPGQGYFAEAFF; CDR3nt: TGCGCCAGCAGCCAAGCCATCCCGGGACAGGGATATTTCGCTGAAGCTTTCTTT
j_gene: TRBJ2-7; v_gene: TRBV4-1; d_gene: TRBD1; abundance: many; CDR3aa: CASSQQTGASSYEQYF; CDR3nt: TGCGCCAGCAGCCAGCAGACAGGGGCAAGCTCCTACGAGCAGTACTTC
j_gene: TRBJ1-6; v_gene: TRBV6-2/TRBV6-3; d_gene: TRBD1; abundance: many; CDR3aa: CASSRGLNSPLHF; CDR3nt: TGTGCCAGCAGCAGGGGGCTGAATTCACCCCTCCACTTT
j_gene: TRBJ1-5; v_gene: TRBV27; d_gene: TRBD1; abundance: -; CDR3aa: CASRQGARGQPQHF; CDR3nt: TGTGCCAGCAGGCAGGGGGCGCGGGGGCAGCCCCAGCATTTT
j_gene: TRBJ2-3; v_gene: TRBV4-3; d_gene: -; abundance: few; CDR3aa: CASSQDFGSQTGDSTDTQYF; CDR3nt: TGCGCCAGCAGCCAAGACTTCGGTTCCCAGACAGGCGACTCCACAGATACGCAGTATTTT
j_gene: TRBJ2-3; v_gene: TRBV24-1; d_gene: -; abundance: few; CDR3aa: CATSDLVGASTDTQYF; CDR3nt: TGTGCCACCAGTGATTTAGTTGGCGCCTCAACAGATACGCAGTATTTT
j_gene: TRBJ2-4; v_gene: TRBV29-1; d_gene: -; abundance: many; CDR3aa: CSVVDGKNIQYF; CDR3nt: TGCAGCGTTGTGGACGGCAAAAACATTCAGTACTTC
j_gene: TRBJ2-6; v_gene: TRBV11-2; d_gene: TRBD1; abundance: many; CDR3aa: CASSSELQGTSGANVLTF; CDR3nt: TGTGCCAGCAGCTCCGAATTACAGGGGACCTCTGGGGCCAACGTCCTGACTTTC
j_gene: TRBJ1-2; v_gene: TRBV29-1; d_gene: TRBD1; abundance: many; CDR3aa: CSGLTGGTYGYTF; CDR3nt: TGCAGCGGACTGACAGGGGGCACCTATGGCTACACCTTC
j_gene: TRBJ1-2; v_gene: TRBV20-1; d_gene: -; abundance: many; CDR3aa: CSAGRLRPYGYTF; CDR3nt: TGCAGTGCTGGGAGACTAAGGCCTTATGGCTACACCTTC
j_gene: TRBJ2-1; v_gene: TRBV10-3; d_gene: TRBD1; abundance: many; CDR3aa: CAIRATGGDEQFF; CDR3nt: TGTGCCATCAGGGCGACAGGGGGAGATGAGCAGTTCTTC
j_gene: TRBJ2-1; v_gene: TRBV13; d_gene: TRBD2; abundance: many; CDR3aa: CASSGGGHEQFF; CDR3nt: TGTGCCAGTAGCGGGGGGGGTCATGAGCAGTTCTTC
j_gene: TRBJ1-2; v_gene: TRBV5-6; d_gene: -; abundance: few; CDR3aa: CASRFTATGGYTF; CDR3nt: TGTGCCAGCAGATTTACGGCGACTGGGGGCTACACCTTC
j_gene: TRBJ2-1; v_gene: TRBV6-5; d_gene: -; abundance: few; CDR3aa: CASSYGAVGYNEQFF; CDR3nt: TGTGCCAGCAGTTACGGGGCGGTAGGATACAATGAGCAGTTCTTC
j_gene: TRBJ2-3; v_gene: TRBV13; d_gene: TRBD1; abundance: many; CDR3aa: CASTSYGTGDLDTQYF; CDR3nt: TGTGCCAGCACCTCGTACGGGACAGGGGATTTAGATACGCAGTATTTT
j_gene: TRBJ1-5; v_gene: TRBV19; d_gene: -; abundance: -; CDR3aa: CASSIDHLGKQPQHF; CDR3nt: TGTGCCAGTAGTATAGATCATCTCGGAAAGCAGCCCCAGCATTTT
j_gene: TRBJ2-5; v_gene: TRBV9; d_gene: -; abundance: many; CDR3aa: CASSASGGQETQYF; CDR3nt: TGTGCCAGCAGCGCATCAGGGGGGCAAGAGACCCAGTACTTC
j_gene: TRBJ2-2; v_gene: TRBV6-4; d_gene: -; abundance: medium-sized; CDR3aa: CASSEANTGELFF; CDR3nt: TGTGCCAGCAGTGAGGCGAACACCGGGGAGCTGTTTTTT
j_gene: TRBJ2-2; v_gene: TRBV29-1; d_gene: -; abundance: few; CDR3aa: CSVGSNTGELFF; CDR3nt: TGCAGCGTTGGGAGTAACACCGGGGAGCTGTTTTTT
j_gene: TRBJ2-2; v_gene: TRBV5-6; d_gene: -; abundance: few; CDR3aa: CASSLVVFSGELFF; CDR3nt: TGTGCCAGCAGCTTGGTCGTATTTTCCGGGGAGCTGTTTTTT
j_gene: TRBJ2-3; v_gene: TRBV7-6; d_gene: -; abundance: many; CDR3aa: CASSSRSGPRYTQYF; CDR3nt: TGTGCCAGCAGCTCAAGGAGCGGGCCAAGATATACGCAGTATTTT
j_gene: TRBJ1-1; v_gene: TRBV7-2; d_gene: TRBD1; abundance: -; CDR3aa: CASSSRGDRAAFF; CDR3nt: TGTGCCAGCAGCTCGAGGGGGGACAGGGCAGCTTTCTTT
j_gene: TRBJ2-5; v_gene: TRBV27; d_gene: -; abundance: many; CDR3aa: CASSLSPLADDQETQYF; CDR3nt: TGTGCCAGCAGTTTATCTCCCTTGGCGGACGATCAAGAGACCCAGTACTTC
j_gene: TRBJ2-7; v_gene: TRBV20-1; d_gene: -; abundance: many; CDR3aa: CSATGTYEQYF; CDR3nt: TGCAGTGCTACAGGGACCTACGAGCAGTACTTC
j_gene: TRBJ1-2; v_gene: TRBV20-1; d_gene: -; abundance: -; CDR3aa: CSARLGTVYGYTF; CDR3nt: TGCAGTGCCAGATTGGGGACGGTCTATGGCTACACCTTC
j_gene: TRBJ1-6; v_gene: TRBV2; d_gene: -; abundance: few; CDR3aa: CASSVFRQGNNSPLHF; CDR3nt: TGTGCCAGCAGTGTTTTTCGGCAGGGCAATAATTCACCCCTCCACTTT
j_gene: TRBJ2-7; v_gene: TRBV11-2; d_gene: -; abundance: many; CDR3aa: CASSFDYEQYF; CDR3nt: TGTGCCAGCAGCTTCGATTACGAGCAGTACTTC
j_gene: TRBJ2-3; v_gene: TRBV4-2; d_gene: TRBD2; abundance: many; CDR3aa: CASSDVPGLADTQYF; CDR3nt: TGTGCCAGCAGCGACGTCCCGGGACTAGCTGATACGCAGTATTTT